This T cell receptor beta chain was captured in a study of patients and donors after allogeneic stem cell transplantation. Germline lookup yields CDR1 MNHEY and CDR2 SMNVEV (reference sequence). The ends were cut back, 5 bases at V and 6 bases at J, with 15 bases in the middle. The CDR3 contains 14 residues. From the RT-PCR reads, TCRdb called clonotypes with MiXCR, one entry per CDR3 protein. The data show about 960,000 distinct CDR3 sequences, more than 15% seen once. The genes are TRBV27 and TRBJ2-3; D unresolved. This TCR was recovered from a human donor who was either an allogeneic HSCT recipient or a stem cell or donor lymphocyte infusion donor (not recorded which). It is not recorded whose cells these are; they may come from a transplant donor. Sequenced sample: blood, either unsorted or a sorted T cell fraction (not recorded which). CDR3 residues: CASSVGPKADTQYF. In nucleotides, the CDR3 is TGTGCCAGCAGTGTCGGCCCCAAGGCGGATACGCAGTATTTT.